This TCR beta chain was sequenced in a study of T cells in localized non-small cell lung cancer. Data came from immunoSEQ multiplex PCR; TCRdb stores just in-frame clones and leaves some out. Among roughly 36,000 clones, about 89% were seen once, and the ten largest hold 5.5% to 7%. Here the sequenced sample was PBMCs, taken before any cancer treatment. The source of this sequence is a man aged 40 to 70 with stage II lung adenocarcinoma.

The CDR3 region is CASSSFWDGGELFF. Here the CDR3 DNA reads TGTGCCAGCAGTTCTTTTTGGGACGGGGGGGAACTGTTTTTT. V is TRBV11-2 and J is TRBJ1-4; tentative D call: TRBD1 (5 bases). Germline V gene data show CDR1 as SGHAT and CDR2 as FQNNGV. The CDR3 is made up of 14 amino acids. V was shortened by 6 bases and J by 12 bases, with 20 bases between the two germline ends.